The source of this T cell receptor (beta chain) is a study of blood T cells in healthy people across ages. The second PCR ran roughly 6 to 11 cycles with a sample-barcoded 5' primer and J-beta primers. The study obtained at least 3 million CDR3-containing paired-end reads from every sample. TCRdb re-analysed the 5' RACE reads in MiXCR, keeping a single row per CDR3 protein. The sample lists approximately 770,000 distinct CDR3 sequences, 55% to 70% occurring once. General study results and limits: Possibly, changes in expanded clonotypes were confounded because donor CMV status was unknown.

V was shortened by 6 bases and J by 8 bases, with 19 bases between the two germline ends. The CDR3 sequence is 14 residues long. Russia was home to the donors, healthy Caucasian individuals aged roughly 6 to 90. About this clonotype: What it binds is not known.

This clonotype was obtained from a man aged 25 to 40 in good health. J is TRBJ1-2 and V is TRBV12-3 or TRBV12-4; a possible D gene is TRBD1 (5 bases). Sequencing was performed on blood. The CDR3 bases are TGTGCCAGCAGCTTCCCCGCGGGGCTGGGAGGCTACACCTTC. It encodes CASSFPAGLGGYTF.